This T cell receptor beta chain was identified in a study of OX40 agonist ivuxolimab in advanced cancers. Some clones are missing from TCRdb's copy, which holds only in-frame ones; the method was immunoSEQ multiplex PCR. The data contain 65,000 to 95,000 clones, around 93% of them singletons. Broader study findings: Expanded clones were, on average, more numerous in CD8+ T cells than in CD4+.

To note about this clone: The antigen is not known.

The ends were cut back, 6 bases at V and 3 bases at J, with 9 bases in the middle. CDR1 and CDR2 (germline): MNHEY, SVGAGI. The CDR3 consists of 12 residues. The chain combines TRBV6-5 with TRBJ2-7; D may be TRBD2 (6 bases). The sequence was obtained from an adult with an advanced solid tumor such as melanoma, head and neck, liver or kidney cancer. Sequenced here: CD4+ or CD8+ T cells sorted from blood, sampled in a trial of the OX40 agonist ivuxolimab. The CDR3 sequence: CASSRGSYEQYF. The DNA of the CDR3 is TGTGCCAGCAGCCGGGGGAGCTACGAGCAGTACTTC.